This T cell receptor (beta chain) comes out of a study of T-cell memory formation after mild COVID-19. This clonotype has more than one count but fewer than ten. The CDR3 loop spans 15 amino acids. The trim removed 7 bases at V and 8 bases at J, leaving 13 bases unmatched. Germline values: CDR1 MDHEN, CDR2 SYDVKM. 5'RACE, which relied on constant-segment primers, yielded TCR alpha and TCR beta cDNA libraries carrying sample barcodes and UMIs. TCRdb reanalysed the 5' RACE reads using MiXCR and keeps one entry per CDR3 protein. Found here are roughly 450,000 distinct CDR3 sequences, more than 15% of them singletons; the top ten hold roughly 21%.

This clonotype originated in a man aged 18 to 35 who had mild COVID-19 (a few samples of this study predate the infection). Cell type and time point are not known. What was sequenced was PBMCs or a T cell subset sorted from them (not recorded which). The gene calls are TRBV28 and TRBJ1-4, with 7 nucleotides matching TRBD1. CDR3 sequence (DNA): TGTGCCAGCATTACGGGACAGCTGAAAATCGAAAAACTGTTTTTT. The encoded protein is CASITGQLKIEKLFF.